This is a list of T cell receptor beta chains from one sample in a study of shared clonotypes between healthy human individuals. The assay was immunoSEQ multiplex PCR, and TCRdb's table has in-frame clones only and misses some. The sample has 2 million to 2.5 million clones, approximately 94% seen once. Input material: naive CD4+ T cells sorted from blood. Source of these receptors: a man younger than 35 in good health. The CDR3 runs from the conserved cysteine through the conserved F or W. D genes are given only for firm matches. A clone size is listed for some rows: how often the clone was seen (once, few, many), or a class if it is expanded.

clone_size j_call v_call d_call cdr3_aa cdr3_nt
- TRBJ1-5 TRBV18 - CASHGGSNQPQHF TGTGCCAGCCACGGGGGCAGCAATCAGCCCCAGCATTTT
- TRBJ2-5 TRBV6-6 - CASSYSSTQETQYF TGTGCCAGCAGTTACTCCAGCACCCAAGAGACCCAGTACTTC
once TRBJ1-5 TRBV4-1 - CASSRAMTETRNQPQHF TGCGCCAGCAGCCGGGCCATGACAGAGACACGGAATCAGCCCCAGCATTTT
- TRBJ1-5 TRBV19 - CASRSPGVQPQHF TGTGCCAGTAGGTCGCCGGGGGTTCAGCCCCAGCATTTT
- TRBJ2-2 TRBV7-2 - CASSSPRSYTGELFF TGTGCCAGCAGCTCTCCGCGGTCCTATACCGGGGAGCTGTTTTTT
- TRBJ2-5 TRBV9 TRBD1 CASSASDRAEETQYF TGTGCCAGCAGCGCGTCTGACAGGGCCGAAGAGACCCAGTACTTC
- TRBJ2-3 TRBV15 - CATSIRADTQYF TGTGCCACCAGCATCCGAGCAGATACGCAGTATTTT
- TRBJ2-7 TRBV6-5 TRBD1 CASSYRGPGTYEQYF TGTGCCAGCAGTTACAGGGGGCCAGGGACCTACGAGCAGTACTTC
- TRBJ1-1 TRBV7-2 - CASGLREGTEAFF TGTGCCAGCGGCCTCAGAGAAGGGACTGAAGCTTTCTTT
- TRBJ2-2 TRBV6-5 TRBD1 CASSRQGDGTGELFF TGTGCCAGCAGTCGACAGGGTGACGGCACCGGGGAGCTGTTTTTT
- TRBJ2-2 TRBV6-6 - CASRMTWRTGELFF TGTGCCAGCCGGATGACCTGGCGCACCGGGGAGCTGTTTTTT
- TRBJ2-7 TRBV11-2 TRBD1 CASSLGTGGQYEQYF TGTGCCAGCAGCTTGGGGACAGGGGGTCAGTACGAGCAGTACTTC
- TRBJ2-7 TRBV7-2 - CASSYARLGNEQYF TGTGCCAGCAGCTACGCCCGATTGGGAAACGAGCAGTACTTC
once TRBJ2-5 TRBV6-5 - CASSYVSGSGETQYF TGTGCCAGCAGTTACGTATCAGGGTCCGGGGAGACCCAGTACTTC
- TRBJ1-6 TRBV6-5 - CASSSSGSYNSPLHF TGTGCCAGCAGTTCCTCGGGCTCCTATAATTCACCCCTCCACTTT
once TRBJ2-7 TRBV6-6 - CASSYARLLYEQYF TGTGCCAGCAGTTACGCGCGGCTTCTCTACGAGCAGTACTTC
once TRBJ2-3 TRBV30 TRBD1 CASYRGLGTDTQYF TGTGCCAGCTACAGGGGGCTAGGCACAGATACGCAGTATTTT
- TRBJ1-3 TRBV29-1 - CSVEGSSGNTIYF TGCAGCGTTGAAGGCAGCTCTGGAAACACCATATATTTT
once TRBJ2-7 TRBV6-1 - CASSEVLGPREQYF TGTGCCAGCAGTGAAGTATTAGGACCGCGCGAGCAGTACTTC
- TRBJ1-2 TRBV5-1 TRBD1 CASSRTGDYGYTF TGCGCCAGCAGCCGGACAGGCGACTATGGCTACACCTTC
once TRBJ1-6 TRBV19 - CASSSVTNSPLHF TGTGCCAGTAGCTCGGTTACGAATTCACCCCTCCACTTT
- TRBJ2-3 TRBV2 TRBD2 CASRGRSGATDTQYF TGTGCCAGCAGGGGGCGCAGCGGGGCCACAGATACGCAGTATTTT
- TRBJ1-2 TRBV7-3 TRBD1 CASSPASGTGEGGYTF TGTGCCAGCAGCCCGGCATCGGGGACAGGGGAAGGAGGCTACACCTTC
once TRBJ2-7 TRBV6-6 TRBD1 CASSYSRDRGYEQYF TGTGCCAGCAGTTACTCGAGGGACAGGGGCTACGAGCAGTACTTC
- TRBJ2-3 TRBV7-3 TRBD1 CASSLRGGNTDTQYF TGTGCCAGCAGCTTACGAGGGGGCAACACAGATACGCAGTATTTT
- TRBJ1-2 TRBV27 - CASSPGPLYGYTF TGTGCCAGCAGTCCCGGGCCTCTTTATGGCTACACCTTC
- TRBJ2-1 TRBV5-1 TRBD2 CASSSPGGPMDEQFF TGCGCCAGCAGCTCCCCGGGGGGGCCTATGGATGAGCAGTTCTTC
- TRBJ1-3 TRBV7-2 - CASSPDRGNTIYF TGTGCCAGCAGCCCGGACCGGGGAAACACCATATATTTT
- TRBJ1-5 TRBV28 - CASGDVDSNQPQHF TGTGCCAGCGGTGATGTGGATAGCAATCAGCCCCAGCATTTT
once TRBJ2-1 TRBV5-6 - CASRSGWALGNEQFF TGTGCCAGCAGGTCTGGTTGGGCCTTAGGGAATGAGCAGTTCTTC
- TRBJ2-3 TRBV7-9 - CASSPSRGGTDTQYF TGTGCCAGCAGCCCTAGCCGGGGCGGCACAGATACGCAGTATTTT
- TRBJ1-4 TRBV27 - CASSSTGNTVVEKLFF TGTGCCAGCAGTTCTACAGGGAACACGGTGGTTGAAAAACTGTTTTTT
- TRBJ2-1 TRBV10-2 TRBD2 CASSVRLASPGNEQFF TGCGCCAGCAGTGTAAGACTAGCGTCCCCCGGGAATGAGCAGTTCTTC
few TRBJ2-5 TRBV7-2 - CASSLGIQETQYF TGTGCCAGCAGCTTAGGGATACAAGAGACCCAGTACTTC
- TRBJ2-5 TRBV5-6 - CASSLQGRQETQYF TGTGCCAGCAGCTTGCAGGGGCGCCAAGAGACCCAGTACTTC
- TRBJ2-1 TRBV5-1 TRBD2 CASSAGAPGNEQFF TGCGCCAGCAGTGCGGGAGCCCCAGGGAATGAGCAGTTCTTC
few TRBJ1-5 TRBV19 - CASSIVGSHQPQHF TGTGCCAGTAGTATAGTGGGCAGCCATCAGCCCCAGCATTTT
- TRBJ1-3 TRBV11-2 TRBD1 CASSLVTGAGNTIYF TGTGCCAGCAGCTTAGTAACAGGGGCTGGAAACACCATATATTTT
- TRBJ2-1 TRBV29-1 - CSVARLDNEQFF TGCAGCGTTGCCAGACTAGACAATGAGCAGTTCTTC
- TRBJ2-5 TRBV5-1 - CASSLLQQETQYF TGCGCCAGCAGCTTGTTACAACAAGAGACCCAGTACTTC
- TRBJ1-1 TRBV30 - CAWSLGGNTEAFF TGTGCCTGGAGTCTAGGGGGTAACACTGAAGCTTTCTTT
- TRBJ2-7 TRBV18 TRBD1 CASSPGTAKGYEQYF TGTGCCAGCTCACCCGGGACAGCCAAAGGGTACGAGCAGTACTTC